This T cell receptor (beta chain) was sequenced for a study of T cells in Graves' hyperthyroidism and ophthalmopathy. Findings and caveats of the study: Most thyroid clonotypes that were expanded above 0.001 also turned up in blood.

There are a few counts of this clonotype. The antigen is unknown. Exclusion followed for patients with uncontrolled infection, other autoimmune disease, pregnancy or lactation. The CDR3 extends over 16 amino acids. The V end was cut by 0 bases, the J end by 14 bases, with 20 bases between. Germline V gene lookup returns CDR1 SGHDN and CDR2 FVKESK. There were TCR beta CDR3 regions amplified from RNA transcripts. During a first-round RT-PCR of the TCR CDR3, the HTBI primer set was used. TCRdb reanalysed the multiplex PCR reads using MiXCR and keeps one entry per CDR3 protein. The repertoire holds around 600,000 distinct CDR3 sequences, roughly 46% seen once, with under 8% in the top ten.

The receptor was derived from an adult man with Graves' disease, either hyperthyroidism or ophthalmopathy (not recorded which). This rearrangement joins TRBV14 to TRBJ1-6; D perhaps matches TRBD1 (5 bases). Input material: peripheral blood or thyroid tissue (not recorded which). CDR3 coding DNA: TGTGCCAGCAGCCAAGAAGTACGGCCCGCCCGGGGGACCCTCCACTTT. It codes for CASSQEVRPARGTLHF. The full variable domain, completed using reference TRBV14 and TRBJ1-6, is EAGVTQFPSHSVIEKGQTVTLRCDPISGHDNLYWYRRVMGKEIKFLLHFVKESKQDESGMPNNRFLAERTGGTYSTLKVQPAELEDSGVYFCASSQEVRPARGTLHFGNGTRLTVT.